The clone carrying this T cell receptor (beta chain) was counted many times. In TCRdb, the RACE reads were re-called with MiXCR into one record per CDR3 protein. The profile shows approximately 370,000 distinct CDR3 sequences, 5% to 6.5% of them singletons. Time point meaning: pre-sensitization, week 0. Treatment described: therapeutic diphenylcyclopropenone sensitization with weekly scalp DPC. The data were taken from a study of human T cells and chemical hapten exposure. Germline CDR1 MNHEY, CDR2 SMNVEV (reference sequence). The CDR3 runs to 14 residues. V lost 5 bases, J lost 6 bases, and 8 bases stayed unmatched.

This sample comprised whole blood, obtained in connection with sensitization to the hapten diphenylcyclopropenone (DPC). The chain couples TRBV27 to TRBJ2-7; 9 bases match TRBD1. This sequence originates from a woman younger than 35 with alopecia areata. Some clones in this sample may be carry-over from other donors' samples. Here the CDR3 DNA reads TGTGCCAGCAGTACCGGGACAGGGCTGTCCGAGCAGTACTTC. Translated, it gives CASSTGTGLSEQYF.